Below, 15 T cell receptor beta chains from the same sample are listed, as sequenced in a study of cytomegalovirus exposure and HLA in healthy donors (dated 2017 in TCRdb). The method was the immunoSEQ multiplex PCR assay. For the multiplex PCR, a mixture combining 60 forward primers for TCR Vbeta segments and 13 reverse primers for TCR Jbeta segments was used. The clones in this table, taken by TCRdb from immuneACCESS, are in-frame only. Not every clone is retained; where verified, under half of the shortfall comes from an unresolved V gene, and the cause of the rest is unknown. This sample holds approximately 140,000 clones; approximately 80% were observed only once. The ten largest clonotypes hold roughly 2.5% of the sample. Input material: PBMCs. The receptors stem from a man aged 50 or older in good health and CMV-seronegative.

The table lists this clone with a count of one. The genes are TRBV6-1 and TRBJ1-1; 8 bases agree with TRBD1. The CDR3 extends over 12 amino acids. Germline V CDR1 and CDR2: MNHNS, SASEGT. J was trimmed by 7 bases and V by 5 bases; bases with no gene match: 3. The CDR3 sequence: CASSQGAIEAFF. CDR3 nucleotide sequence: TGTGCCAGCAGTCAGGGGGCCATTGAAGCTTTCTTT.

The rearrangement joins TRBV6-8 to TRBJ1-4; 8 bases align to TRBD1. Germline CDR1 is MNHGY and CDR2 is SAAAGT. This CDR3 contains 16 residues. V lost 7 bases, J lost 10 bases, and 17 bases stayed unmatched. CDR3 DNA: TGTGCCAGCACCCCGACATCACCCAGGGGGCGCGGAAAACTGTTTTTT. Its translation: CASTPTSPRGRGKLFF.

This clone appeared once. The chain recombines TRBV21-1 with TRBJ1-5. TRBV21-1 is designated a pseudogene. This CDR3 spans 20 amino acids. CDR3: CASSKAPRARRRPGNQPQHF. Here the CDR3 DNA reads TGTGCCAGCAGCAAAGCCCCCCGCGCCCGCCGGCGGCCGGGCAATCAGCCCCAGCATTTT.

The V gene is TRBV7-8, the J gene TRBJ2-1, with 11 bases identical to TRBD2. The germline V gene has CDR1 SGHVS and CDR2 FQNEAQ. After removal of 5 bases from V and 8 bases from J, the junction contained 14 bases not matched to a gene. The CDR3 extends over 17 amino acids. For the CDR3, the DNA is TGTGCCAGCAGCCCGACCGTACTAGCGGGGGTTTTGGATGAGCAGTTCTTC. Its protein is CASSPTVLAGVLDEQFF.

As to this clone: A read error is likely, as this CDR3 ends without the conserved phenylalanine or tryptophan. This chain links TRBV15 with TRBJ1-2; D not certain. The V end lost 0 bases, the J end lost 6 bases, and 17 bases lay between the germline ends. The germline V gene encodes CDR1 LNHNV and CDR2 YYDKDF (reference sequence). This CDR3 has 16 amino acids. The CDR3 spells CATSRDLGRWVDGYTL. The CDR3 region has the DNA TGTGCCACCAGCAGAGATCTAGGAAGATGGGTAGATGGCTACACCCTC.

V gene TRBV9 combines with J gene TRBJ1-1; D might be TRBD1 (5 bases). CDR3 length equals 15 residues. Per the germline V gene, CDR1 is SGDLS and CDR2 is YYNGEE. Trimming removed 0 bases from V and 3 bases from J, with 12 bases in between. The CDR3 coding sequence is TGTGCCAGCAGCGTAGATGTGGGCAGGGACACTGAAGCTTTCTTT. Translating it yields CASSVDVGRDTEAFF.

CDR3 residues: CASSAPPRNTEAFF. The CDR3 DNA is TGTGCCAGCAGCGCGCCACCTCGGAACACTGAAGCTTTCTTT. V usage is TRBV6-1 and J usage is TRBJ1-1; D gene unclear. The CDR3 length is 14 residues. Trimming pared 6 bases from V and 1 base from J, leaving 12 bases between. Germline V gene sequence: CDR1 MNHNS, CDR2 SASEGT.

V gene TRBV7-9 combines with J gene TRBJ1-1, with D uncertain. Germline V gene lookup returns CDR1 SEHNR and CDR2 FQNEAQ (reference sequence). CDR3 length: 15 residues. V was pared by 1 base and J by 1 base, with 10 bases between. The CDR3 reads CASSLDGRENTEAFF. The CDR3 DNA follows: TGTGCCAGCAGCTTAGACGGACGGGAGAACACTGAAGCTTTCTTT.

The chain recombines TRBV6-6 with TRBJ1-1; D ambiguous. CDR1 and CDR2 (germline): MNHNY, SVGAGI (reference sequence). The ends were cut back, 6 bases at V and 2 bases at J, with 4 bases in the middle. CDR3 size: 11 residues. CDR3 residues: CASRGNTEAFF. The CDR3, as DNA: TGTGCCAGCAGGGGCAACACTGAAGCTTTCTTT.

As DNA, the CDR3 is TGCGCCAGCAGCTTGGTCGCAGCGGGGGAATACAATGAGCAGTTCTTC. It is translated as CASSLVAAGEYNEQFF. The V gene is TRBV5-1, the J gene TRBJ2-1; 8 bases are shared with TRBD2. Trimming removed 0 bases from V and 4 bases from J; junction bases left unmatched: 6. CDR3 length equals 16 residues. CDR1 SGHRS and CDR2 YFSETQ come from the germline V gene. The complete variable domain, with remaining parts taken from reference TRBV5-1 and TRBJ2-1, reads KAGVTQTPRYLIKTRGQQVTLSCSPISGHRSVSWYQQTPGQGLQFLFEYFSETQRNKGNFPGRFSGRQFSNSRSEMNVSTLELGDSALYLCASSLVAAGEYNEQFFGPGTRLTVL.

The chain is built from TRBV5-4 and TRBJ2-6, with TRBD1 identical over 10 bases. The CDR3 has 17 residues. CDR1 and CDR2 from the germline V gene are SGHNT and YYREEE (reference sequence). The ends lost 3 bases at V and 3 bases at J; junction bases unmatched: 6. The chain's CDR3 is CASSSGTGVSGANVLTF. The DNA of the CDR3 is TGTGCCAGCAGCTCCGGGACAGGGGTTAGTGGGGCCAACGTCCTGACTTTC.

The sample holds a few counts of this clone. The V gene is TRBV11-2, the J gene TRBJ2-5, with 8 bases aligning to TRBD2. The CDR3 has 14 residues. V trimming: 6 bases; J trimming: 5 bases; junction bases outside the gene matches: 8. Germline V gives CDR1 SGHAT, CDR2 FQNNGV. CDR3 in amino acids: CASRGAGGGETQYF. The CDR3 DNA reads TGTGCCAGCAGGGGTGCGGGGGGCGGCGAGACCCAGTACTTC.

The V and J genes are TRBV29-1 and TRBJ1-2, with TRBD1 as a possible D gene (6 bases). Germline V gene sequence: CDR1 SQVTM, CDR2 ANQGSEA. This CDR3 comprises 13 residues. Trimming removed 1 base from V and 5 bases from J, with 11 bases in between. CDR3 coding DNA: TGCAGCGTTGAAGGGGGGCAGGTGTATGGCTACACCTTC. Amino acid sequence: CSVEGGQVYGYTF.

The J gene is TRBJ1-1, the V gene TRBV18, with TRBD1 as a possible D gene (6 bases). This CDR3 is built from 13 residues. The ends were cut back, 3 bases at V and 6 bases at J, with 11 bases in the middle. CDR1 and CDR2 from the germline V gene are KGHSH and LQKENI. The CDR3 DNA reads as TGTGCCAGCTCACCCCGCAGGGGAGCTGAAGCTTTCTTT. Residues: CASSPRRGAEAFF.

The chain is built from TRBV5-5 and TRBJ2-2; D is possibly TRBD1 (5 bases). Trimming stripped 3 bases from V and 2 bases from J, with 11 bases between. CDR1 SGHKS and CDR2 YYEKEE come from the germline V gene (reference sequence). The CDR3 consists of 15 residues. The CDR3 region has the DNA TGTGCCAGCAGCTATCGACAGTATAACACCGGGGAGCTGTTTTTT. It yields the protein CASSYRQYNTGELFF. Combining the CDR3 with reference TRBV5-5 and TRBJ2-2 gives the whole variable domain DAGVTQSPTHLIKTRGQQVTLRCSPISGHKSVSWYQQVLGQGPQFIFQYYEKEERGRGNFPDRFSARQFPNYSSELNVNALLLGDSALYLCASSYRQYNTGELFFGEGSRLTVL.